A single sample is the source of the 25 T cell receptor beta chains below, sequenced in a study of metastatic and nonmetastatic thyroid tumors (dated by TCRdb to 2020 to 2022). No treatment had been received by any patient before thyroid surgery. Receptor amplification or capture employed PCR. Sequencing was performed on an Illumina HiSeq 4000. The public reads were quality trimmed at Q25 with fastp and then assembled into clones with MiXCR by TCRdb, keeping productive beta chains. The sample contains 25,000 to 30,000 clones, less than 30% of them found a single time. The biggest ten clones account for roughly 15% of the sample. The sample consisted of blood. These receptors all come from a female donor with papillary thyroid cancer or a benign thyroid nodule (not recorded which). Some clones in this sample may be carry-over from other donors' samples.

Concerning this clone itself: One end of the junction is discordant with germline, which a read error may explain. The chain couples TRBV5-1 to TRBJ1-1, with a weak D call TRBD1 (5 bases). Germline CDR1 and CDR2: SGHRS and YFSETQ. CDR3 length equals 14 residues. In DNA form, the CDR3 reads TGTGCCAGCAGTCCGGGGCAAGACCAACCTGAAGCTTTCTTT. Its translation is CASSPGQDQPEAFF.

The gene calls are TRBV6-1 and TRBJ1-2; unclear D gene. CDR3 length: 14 residues. V lost 5 bases and J lost 7, with 17 bases in between. Germline V gives CDR1 MNHNS, CDR2 SASEGT. The CDR3 loop is CASSPRDNVGGYTF. The CDR3 DNA follows: TGTGCCAGCAGTCCCCGGGATAACGTGGGTGGCTACACCTTC.

V is TRBV6-1 and J is TRBJ2-3; D assignment may be TRBD1 or TRBD2 (7 bases each). CDR1 is MNHNS, CDR2 SASEGT, per germline. This CDR3 contains 15 residues. Trimming removed 5 bases at V and 3 bases at J, with 15 bases between. The CDR3 coding sequence is TGTGCCAGCAGTACCAACAGGGGAGGGACAGATACGCAGTATTTT. Translating gives CASSTNRGGTDTQYF.

This clone has a count of ten or more. The V gene is TRBV5-4, the J gene TRBJ2-5; possibly TRBD1 for D (6 bases). Trimming removed 5 bases at V and 0 bases at J, with 11 bases between. CDR3 length: 14 residues. CDR1 SGHNT and CDR2 YYREEE come from the germline V gene (reference sequence). The CDR3 spells CASSRTVYQETQYF. The CDR3 bases are TGTGCCAGCAGTCGGACAGTATACCAAGAGACCCAGTACTTC. Full variable domain (missing parts from reference TRBV5-4 and TRBJ2-5): ETGVTQSPTHLIKTRGQQVTLRCSSQSGHNTVSWYQQALGQGPQFIFQYYREEENGRGNFPPRFSGLQFPNYSSELNVNALELDDSALYLCASSRTVYQETQYFGPGTRLLVL.

This clone counts as medium-sized. The gene calls are TRBV6-2 or TRBV6-3 and TRBJ2-2, with D unclear. Germline CDR1 and CDR2: MNHEY and SVGEGT. The CDR3 length is 13 residues. V lost 6 bases, J lost 8 bases, and 13 bases lay in between. CDR3 loop: CASSSPPTGELFF. CDR3 bases: TGTGCCAGCAGCTCCCCCCCGACAGGGGAGCTGTTTTTT.

This clone was counted ten times or more. This chain links TRBV4-1 with TRBJ2-1, with 10 bases fitting TRBD1. V lost 0 bases to trimming and J lost 6 bases; unmatched junction nucleotides: 8. The CDR3 has 17 residues. From germline, CDR1 is MGHRA and CDR2 YSYEKL. The CDR3 protein is CASSQDRQGAQSNEQFF. The CDR3 nucleotides read TGCGCCAGCAGCCAAGACCGACAGGGGGCGCAGAGCAATGAGCAGTTCTTC.

This clone was seen ten or more times. The V and J genes are TRBV14 and TRBJ2-1, with D possibly matching TRBD2 (6 bases). Per germline, CDR1 SGHDN and CDR2 FVKESK. Trimming left V 4 bases short and J 0 bases short, with 13 bases between. This CDR3 has 16 amino acids. CDR3 nucleotides: TGTGCCAGCAGCCTCCCGGGAGATAGCTCCTACAATGAGCAGTTCTTC. Protein sequence: CASSLPGDSSYNEQFF.

This chain links TRBV4-1 with TRBJ2-6; 8 bases are shared with TRBD2. The germline V gene has CDR1 MGHRA and CDR2 YSYEKL. CDR3 size: 14 residues. The trim removed 7 bases at V and 5 bases at J, leaving 4 bases unmatched. The CDR3 coding sequence is TGCGCCAGCACGGGGGGGCCTAGGGCCAACGTCCTGACTTTC. Protein: CASTGGPRANVLTF.

This clone has at least ten counts. The V gene is TRBV12-5, the J gene TRBJ1-1; tentative D call: TRBD1 (5 bases). V was shortened by 6 bases and J by 4 bases, with 15 bases between the two germline ends. CDR1 and CDR2 from the germline V gene are LGHNT and FRNRAP. The CDR3 contains 14 residues. In DNA form, the CDR3 reads TGTGCTAGTGGCAAAACTGCAGGGACCACTGAAGCTTTCTTT. It yields the protein CASGKTAGTTEAFF.

The chain joins TRBV7-9 to TRBJ1-1; the D is unclear. The CDR3 length is 11 residues. Per the germline V gene, CDR1 is SEHNR and CDR2 is FQNEAQ (reference sequence). V was shortened by 4 bases and J by 5 bases, with 5 bases between the two germline ends. CDR3 protein: CASSSSTEAFF. For the CDR3, the DNA is TGTGCCAGCAGCTCCAGTACTGAAGCTTTCTTT. Using reference TRBV7-9 and TRBJ1-1 for the parts outside the CDR3, the full variable domain is DTGVSQNPRHKITKRGQNVTFRCDPISEHNRLYWYRQTLGQGPEFLTYFQNEAQLEKSRLLSDRFSAERPKGSFSTLEIQRTEQGDSAMYLCASSSSTEAFFGQGTRLTVV.

The sample holds many counts of this clone. V gene TRBV18 combines with J gene TRBJ1-4; the D is unclear. There are 15 residues in the CDR3. Germline lookup yields CDR1 KGHSH and CDR2 LQKENI. V was pared by 6 bases and J by 3 bases, with 14 bases between. The CDR3 spells CASSPNMEANEKLFF. The CDR3 DNA sequence: TGTGCCAGCTCGCCCAACATGGAGGCTAATGAAAAACTGTTTTTT.

This clone was picked up many times. The V and J genes are TRBV2 and TRBJ2-5; D call uncertain. This CDR3 comprises 13 residues. Germline CDR1 is SNHLY and CDR2 is FYNNEI. Trimming removed 4 bases at V and 0 bases at J, with 6 bases between. CDR3 residues: CASSGTNQETQYF. The CDR3 DNA reads as TGTGCCAGCAGTGGCACTAACCAAGAGACCCAGTACTTC.

In its sample, this clone was seen many times. The V and J genes are TRBV20-1 and TRBJ1-5; the D gene is possibly TRBD1 (5 bases). The CDR3 spans 15 residues. Between the trimmed V and J ends, which lost 6 bases and 4 bases, there was a span of 19 bases. Germline CDR1 DFQATT, CDR2 SNEGSKA (reference sequence). The CDR3: CSASRGSALNQPQHF. For the CDR3, the DNA is TGCAGTGCCAGTCGGGGGTCGGCCCTTAATCAGCCCCAGCATTTT.

This clone appeared many times. V gene TRBV12-3 or TRBV12-4 combines with J gene TRBJ2-5; 7 nucleotides agree with TRBD2. V shed 7 bases and J 5 bases; nucleotides not matched to a gene: 7. CDR3 length: 13 amino acids. This CDR3 is CASNGGRKETQYF. The CDR3 nucleotides read TGTGCCAGCAACGGCGGGAGAAAGGAGACCCAGTACTTC.

This clone has ten or more counts. This rearrangement joins TRBV30 to TRBJ2-7; D is unclear. Germline-derived CDR1 and CDR2 are GTSNPN and SVGIG (reference sequence). With 0 bases removed from V and 2 bases from J, the gap between germline ends came to 8 bases. This CDR3 is 13 amino acids long. The CDR3 DNA sequence: TGTGCCTGGAGTGTAAGGCAGACCTACGAGCAGTACTTC. As protein: CAWSVRQTYEQYF.

This clone was counted ten times or more. The DNA for the CDR3 is TGTGCCAGCAGCCCCCGCGGGAATTCCTACGAGCAGTACTTC. It encodes CASSPRGNSYEQYF. V is TRBV9 and J is TRBJ2-7, with D tentatively TRBD2 (6 bases). V was clipped by 4 bases and J by 1 base, with 12 bases between them. CDR3 size: 14 residues. Germline CDR1 is SGDLS and CDR2 is YYNGEE.

This clone was seen only a few times. The germline gene is not matched at one end of the junction; a read error may be the cause. The chain recombines TRBV28 with TRBJ1-1; 7 nucleotides match TRBD1. CDR1 MDHEN and CDR2 SYDVKM come from the germline V gene. This CDR3 is built from 18 residues. CDR3 nucleotides: TGTGCCAGCAGTTTAGAGCGCAGGGGGTATTTTGGGTACACTGAATCTTTCTTT. Its protein product is CASSLERRGYFGYTESFF.

This clone was seen at least ten times. The chain recombines TRBV20-1 with TRBJ2-5; 7 bases line up with TRBD2. From germline, CDR1 is DFQATT and CDR2 SNEGSKA (reference sequence). With 6 bases clipped from V and 7 bases from J, the junction kept 8 bases outside the gene matches. The CDR3 contains 12 residues. The CDR3 loop is CSAPLGGGTQYF. In nucleotides, the CDR3 is TGCAGTGCGCCGCTTGGCGGGGGGACCCAGTACTTC.

This clone was seen at least ten times. The V call is TRBV28, the J call TRBJ1-5; D gene uncertain. The V and J ends lost 3 bases and 2 bases respectively, with 8 bases between them. The CDR3 contains 14 residues. Germline-derived CDR1 and CDR2 are MDHEN and SYDVKM. This CDR3 reads CASSFGRGNQPQHF. The DNA for the CDR3 is TGTGCCAGCAGTTTCGGTCGAGGCAATCAGCCCCAGCATTTT.

The CDR3 sequence: CSLLGVSETQYF. DNA of the CDR3: TGCAGTCTCCTAGGGGTATCAGAGACCCAGTACTTC. The genes are TRBV20-1 and TRBJ2-5; D possibly corresponds to TRBD1 (5 bases). The CDR3 is 12 residues long. Germline V gene sequence: CDR1 DFQATT, CDR2 SNEGSKA (reference sequence). V lost 8 bases, J lost 4 bases, and 14 bases lay in between.

A remark on this clone: At one end, the junction sequence differs from germline, possibly due to a read error. The chain recombines TRBV20-1 with TRBJ2-2; TRBD1 agrees at 8 bases. CDR3 length: 16 residues. Germline V gene lookup returns CDR1 DFQATT and CDR2 SNEGSKA (reference sequence). The CDR3, as DNA: TGCAGTACCAGTCCGGGACAGGCACCCAACACCGGTGAGCTGTTTTTT. As protein: CSTSPGQAPNTGELFF.

On this clone: One end of the junction varies from germline; a read error may be responsible. J is TRBJ2-6 and V is TRBV11-1, with no clear D. Germline V gene lookup returns CDR1 SGHAT and CDR2 FQDESV (reference sequence). CDR3 length: 14 amino acids. The CDR3 here is CASSFGGGSNVLTF. The CDR3 nucleotides read TGTGCCAGCAGCTTCGGTGGTGGGTCCAACGTCCTGACTTTC.

This clone came up many times. V gene TRBV7-3 combines with J gene TRBJ2-2; D gene ambiguous. The CDR3 totals 14 residues. With 2 bases removed from V and 3 bases from J, the gap between germline ends came to 7 bases. Per germline, CDR1 SGHTA and CDR2 FQGTGA. The CDR3 DNA reads as TGTGCCAGCAGCTTACACAGAGACACCGGGGAGCTGTTTTTT. It encodes CASSLHRDTGELFF.

This clone was observed a few times. The chain is built from TRBV6-1 and TRBJ2-1; D remains unclear. In germline, CDR1 is MNHNS, CDR2 SASEGT. This CDR3 contains 11 residues. V dropped 10 bases and J dropped 8 bases, with 12 bases sitting between them. CDR3 DNA: TGTGCCACCACCAAGGTGCATGAGCAGTTCTTC. This gives the protein CATTKVHEQFF.

The chain couples TRBV7-2 to TRBJ2-7, with D possibly matching TRBD1 (6 bases). In germline, CDR1 is SGHTA, CDR2 FQGNSA. With 4 bases removed from V and 6 bases from J, the gap between germline ends came to 16 bases. CDR3 size: 14 residues. CDR3 DNA: TGTGCCAGCAGCTCGAGACAGGTCCTCTCCGAGCAGTACTTC. This gives the protein CASSSRQVLSEQYF.